These 25 T cell receptor beta chains were all obtained from the same sample, sequenced in a study of Graves' ophthalmopathy and Graves' hyperthyroidism (dated by TCRdb to the late 2010s). The listed sequencing device is Illumina HiSeq 2000. TCR beta CDR3 regions were amplified from RNA transcripts for repertoire sequencing. The first round of RT-PCR was done with HTBI primers and the Qiagen OneStep RT-PCR kit, and was followed by a second round of multiplex PCR, then size selection and purification. TCRdb itself trimmed the public reads at Q25 with fastp, ran MiXCR and retained productive beta chains. When rows share a CDR3 protein, they turn into one entry using the most common DNA and genes. The sample records about 620,000 distinct CDR3 sequences, roughly 20% of which are singletons. The ten largest clones add up to around 6.5% of the sample. Sequencing was carried out using peripheral blood. All receptors derive from a woman aged 18-29 years with stable Graves' hyperthyroidism. Some clones in this sample may be carry-over from other donors' samples. Donor details come from another sample of the same person, matched by shared clones.

This clonotype came up many times. This CDR3 reads CASSLDLGGYTF. CDR3 nucleotides: TGTGCCAGCAGCTTAGACCTGGGCGGCTACACCTTC. The chain uses TRBV7-2 and TRBJ1-2; D unclear. The V end was cut by 1 base, the J end by 8 bases, with 8 bases between. This CDR3 has 12 residues. Germline V gives CDR1 SGHTA, CDR2 FQGNSA.

The V call is TRBV6-1, the J call TRBJ1-2; TRBD1 matches 9 bases. The germline V gene has CDR1 MNHNS and CDR2 SASEGT. CDR3 size: 17 residues. Trimming at V came to 5 bases and at J to 3 bases, leaving 13 bases not matched to a gene. CDR3 loop: CASSIRDRDFFYYGYTF. DNA for the CDR3: TGTGCCAGCAGTATCCGGGACAGGGATTTCTTTTACTATGGCTACACCTTC.

This clonotype was seen many times. The rearrangement links TRBV12-3 or TRBV12-4 to TRBJ1-1, with D unclear. There are 14 residues in the CDR3. The V and J ends lost 5 bases and 1 base respectively, with 11 bases between them. Here the CDR3 reads CASSPSPGNTEAFF. As DNA, the CDR3 is TGTGCCAGCAGTCCCTCCCCGGGGAACACTGAAGCTTTCTTT.

This clonotype was counted many times. The V call is TRBV13, the J call TRBJ2-7; TRBD1 agrees at 9 bases. Per germline, CDR1 PRHDT and CDR2 FYEKMQ (reference sequence). The CDR3 consists of 14 residues. V was clipped by 5 bases and J by 2 bases; unmatched bases: 4. CDR3 in amino acids: CASSDRDRAYEQYF. CDR3 nucleotide sequence: TGTGCCAGCAGCGACCGGGACAGGGCCTACGAGCAGTACTTC.

J is TRBJ1-2 and V is TRBV29-1; D not resolved. Germline V gene data show CDR1 as SQVTM and CDR2 as ANQGSEA. The CDR3 has 12 residues. With 7 bases removed from V and 2 bases from J, the gap between germline ends came to 11 bases. Written as DNA, the CDR3 is TGCAGCGCCCGAGCCCTGAACTATGGCTACACCTTC. Its translation: CSARALNYGYTF. Full variable domain (remainder filled in from reference TRBV29-1 and TRBJ1-2): SAVISQKPSRDICQRGTSLTIQCQVDSQVTMMFWYRQQPGQSLTLIATANQGSEATYESGFVIDKFPISRPNLTFSTLTVSNMSPEDSSIYLCSARALNYGYTFGSGTRLTVV.

This clonotype was counted only a few times. The chain joins TRBV25-1 to TRBJ2-7; 9 nucleotides match TRBD1. CDR3 length equals 14 residues. The V gene end was trimmed by 6 bases and the J gene end by 6 bases; junction bases not matched to a gene: 9. Germline loops: CDR1 MGHDK, CDR2 SYGVNS. CDR3 nucleotides: TGTGCCAGCAGGGGGGGACAGGGAATTGTCGAGCAGTACTTC. This encodes CASRGGQGIVEQYF.

V gene TRBV20-1 combines with J gene TRBJ2-5, with 7 bases lining up with TRBD2. Germline CDR1 DFQATT, CDR2 SNEGSKA (reference sequence). The CDR3 covers 14 residues. V shed 4 bases and J 5 bases; nucleotides not matched to a gene: 10. CDR3 in DNA: TGCAGTGCTACAGGGACTATGGGTAGTGAGACCCAGTACTTC. Translating it yields CSATGTMGSETQYF.

This clonotype was counted ten times or more. The chain has TRBV20-1 and TRBJ1-1, with 7 bases identical to TRBD1. The CDR3 is 13 residues long. Germline lookup yields CDR1 DFQATT and CDR2 SNEGSKA (reference sequence). After removal of 3 bases from V and 2 bases from J, the junction contained 3 bases not matched to a gene. The CDR3 DNA follows: TGCAGTGCTAGGCGGGACAGCAACACTGAAGCTTTCTTT. It encodes CSARRDSNTEAFF.

This clonotype was picked up many times. This chain joins TRBV11-2 and TRBJ1-1, with 7 bases matching TRBD1. This CDR3 comprises 15 residues. The V segment lost 0 bases and the J segment 4 bases; nucleotides outside the gene matches: 5. Germline lookup yields CDR1 SGHAT and CDR2 FQNNGV. The CDR3 sequence is CASSLEWSGGTEAFF. DNA of the CDR3: TGTGCCAGCAGCTTAGAGTGGTCAGGGGGCACTGAAGCTTTCTTT. Full variable domain (remainder filled in from reference TRBV11-2 and TRBJ1-1): EAGVAQSPRYKIIEKRQSVAFWCNPISGHATLYWYQQILGQGPKLLIQFQNNGVVDDSQLPKDRFSAERLKGVDSTLKIQPAKLEDSAVYLCASSLEWSGGTEAFFGQGTRLTVV.

This clonotype was detected many times. CDR3 residues: CASTPGAGRMNTEAFF. The CDR3 DNA sequence: TGTGCCAGCACCCCCGGGGCAGGGAGGATGAACACTGAAGCTTTCTTT. The chain couples TRBV12-3 or TRBV12-4 to TRBJ1-1, with a possible D match to TRBD1 (5 bases). This CDR3 region has 16 residues. Trimming removed 7 bases at V and 0 bases at J, with 18 bases between.

The sample holds many counts of this clonotype. This chain links TRBV9 with TRBJ2-7; a weak D match, TRBD1 (7 bases). There are 16 residues in the CDR3. CDR1 and CDR2 (germline): SGDLS, YYNGEE. V lost 0 bases, J lost 4 bases, and 17 bases lay in between. The CDR3 is CASSVGQGGEWYEQYF. The CDR3, as DNA: TGTGCCAGCAGCGTAGGACAGGGAGGAGAATGGTACGAGCAGTACTTC.

This clonotype has a handful of counts. The rearrangement uses TRBV7-2 and TRBJ2-5; 8 nucleotides match TRBD1. The CDR3 has 16 amino acids. V gave up 5 bases and J gave up 5 bases; unmatched junction bases: 13. CDR1 is SGHTA, CDR2 FQGNSA, per germline. The CDR3 loop reads CASSLRGRAPEETQYF. The CDR3 DNA is TGTGCCAGCAGCCTCAGGGGGCGCGCCCCTGAGGAGACCCAGTACTTC. The variable domain in full, completed from reference TRBV7-2 and TRBJ2-5, reads GAGVSQSPSNKVTEKGKDVELRCDPISGHTALYWYRQSLGQGLEFLIYFQGNSAPDKSGLPSDRFSAERTGGSVSTLTIQRTQQEDSAVYLCASSLRGRAPEETQYFGPGTRLLVL.

This clonotype was seen at least ten times. The CDR3 protein is CASSEGILLNQPQHF. The CDR3 nucleotides read TGTGCCAGCAGTGAAGGGATTCTTCTCAATCAGCCCCAGCATTTT. J is TRBJ1-5 and V is TRBV6-1; D uncertain. The CDR3 covers 15 residues. The ends were cut back, 1 base at V and 3 bases at J, with 10 bases in the middle. The germline gives CDR1 MNHNS, CDR2 SASEGT.

In this sample, this clonotype turned up a few times. This chain links TRBV12-5 with TRBJ1-2; 7 nucleotides line up with TRBD1. The CDR3 spans 15 residues. Germline V gene data show CDR1 as LGHNT and CDR2 as FRNRAP. V dropped 4 bases and J dropped 1; count of bases not matched to a gene: 6. The CDR3 nucleotides are TGTGCTAGTGGTTGTAGACAGGGAGGTAACTATGGCTACACCTTC. Its protein product is CASGCRQGGNYGYTF.

Concerning this clonotype: This could be a read error, since a much larger clone is one nucleotide away. J is TRBJ2-5 and V is TRBV2, with 11 nucleotides matching TRBD2. The junction had 14 bases not matched to a gene; V was cut back by 6 bases and J by 2 bases. The CDR3 totals 18 residues. The germline V gene has CDR1 SNHLY and CDR2 FYNNEI. DNA of the CDR3: TGTGCCAGCAGAGAATATGGGCTAGCGGGGGGAAAACAAGAGACCCAGTACTTC. As protein: CASREYGLAGGKQETQYF.

This clonotype occurred many times. The chain combines TRBV20-1 with TRBJ1-2, with a weak D call TRBD1 (6 bases). The V end lost 0 bases, the J end lost 6 bases, and 17 bases lay between the germline ends. Germline CDR1 reads DFQATT; CDR2 reads SNEGSKA (reference sequence). This CDR3 has 15 amino acids. The CDR3 nucleotides read TGCAGTGCTAGAGATTTTCCGGACAGAGTGGATGGCTACACCTTC. Amino acids: CSARDFPDRVDGYTF.

This clonotype was counted at least ten times. This chain connects TRBV7-2 to TRBJ2-7; D is ambiguous. The germline V gene encodes CDR1 SGHTA and CDR2 FQGNSA. Trimming cost V 6 bases and J 3 bases, with 15 bases left between them. This CDR3 is built from 14 residues. The CDR3 loop is CASSLRRTGYEQYF. CDR3 in DNA: TGTGCCAGCAGTTTACGGCGGACCGGCTACGAGCAGTACTTC. The whole variable domain, remainder taken from reference TRBV7-2 and TRBJ2-7, is GAGVSQSPSNKVTEKGKDVELRCDPISGHTALYWYRQSLGQGLEFLIYFQGNSAPDKSGLPSDRFSAERTGGSVSTLTIQRTQQEDSAVYLCASSLRRTGYEQYFGPGTRLTVT.

This clonotype has more than one count but fewer than ten. The chain uses TRBV19 and TRBJ2-2, with D maybe TRBD1 (6 bases). Germline CDR1 and CDR2: LNHDA and SQIVND (reference sequence). V gave up 9 bases and J gave up 4 bases, with 12 bases separating them. This CDR3 is 13 amino acids long. CDR3 sequence: CASYRVLTGELFF. CDR3 bases: TGTGCCAGCTACAGGGTACTCACCGGGGAGCTGTTTTTT.

The V and J genes are TRBV11-2 and TRBJ2-1; D is unclear. Trimming removed 2 bases from V and 7 bases from J, with 0 bases in between. The CDR3 extends over 10 amino acids. Germline V CDR1 and CDR2: SGHAT, FQNNGV. CDR3: CASSLNEQFF. The CDR3 DNA sequence: TGTGCCAGCAGCTTAAATGAGCAGTTCTTC.

A few counts support this clonotype. The V and J genes are TRBV20-1 and TRBJ1-3; the D gene is possibly TRBD1 (5 bases). V gave up 5 bases and J gave up 4 bases, with 18 bases separating them. The CDR3 has 15 residues. The germline gives CDR1 DFQATT, CDR2 SNEGSKA (reference sequence). CDR3 coding DNA: TGCAGTGCTTTGGGACTCGCCACTCCCGGAAACACCATATATTTT. Its protein product is CSALGLATPGNTIYF.

This clonotype was detected only a few times. V gene TRBV28 combines with J gene TRBJ2-7; 12 positions match TRBD1. Per the germline V gene, CDR1 is MDHEN and CDR2 is SYDVKM. V lost 4 bases to trimming and J lost 4 bases; unmatched junction nucleotides: 8. This CDR3 spans 16 amino acids. The CDR3 coding sequence is TGTGCCAGCAGTTGGTTACCGGGACAGGGGGCATACGAGCAGTACTTC. As protein: CASSWLPGQGAYEQYF.

This clonotype was picked up a small number of times. The chain links TRBV20-1 to TRBJ1-5; a possible D gene is TRBD1 (5 bases). Trimming pared 1 base from V and 7 bases from J, leaving 14 bases between. The CDR3 contains 14 residues. In germline, CDR1 is DFQATT, CDR2 SNEGSKA (reference sequence). CDR3 sequence: CSARVRGFEQPQHF. The CDR3 DNA reads TGCAGTGCTAGAGTCCGGGGGTTTGAGCAGCCCCAGCATTTT.

As regards this clonotype: A much bigger clone sits one base away, suggesting this may be a read error. The chain uses TRBV27 and TRBJ2-7; 7 nucleotides agree with TRBD1. CDR1 and CDR2 (germline): MNHEY, SMNVEV (reference sequence). CDR3 length: 14 residues. CDR3 loop: CVSSSADRSHEQYF. The CDR3 coding sequence is TGTGTCAGCAGTTCGGCGGACAGGTCCCACGAGCAGTACTTC.

This clonotype has ten or more counts. V usage is TRBV5-6 and J usage is TRBJ2-7, with 15 nucleotides matching TRBD2. J gave up 6 bases and V 0 bases, and 1 base lay outside the gene matches. Per the germline V gene, CDR1 is SGHDT and CDR2 is YYEEEE. This CDR3 comprises 15 residues. The CDR3 sequence is CASSLGTSGRVEQYF. CDR3 sequence (DNA): TGTGCCAGCAGCTTGGGGACTAGCGGGAGGGTCGAGCAGTACTTC.

The chain joins TRBV5-1 to TRBJ2-2; unclear D gene. V lost 0 bases to trimming and J lost 0 bases, with 9 bases between them. CDR1 SGHRS and CDR2 YFSETQ come from the germline V gene. The CDR3 contains 16 residues. CDR3 sequence: CASSLAAQTNTGELFF. The CDR3 DNA reads as TGCGCCAGCAGCTTGGCCGCCCAGACGAACACCGGGGAGCTGTTTTTT.